This entry describes one T cell receptor (beta chain). The germline V and J ends were trimmed by 3 bases and 4 bases, with 15 bases remaining between them. CDR1 is MNHEY, CDR2 SVGAGI, per germline. The CDR3 has 15 residues. This specimen belongs to a study of graft-versus-host responses after intestinal transplantation. Across the study: Among the recipients, transplants were multivisceral, liver-intestinal, or isolated intestinal.

TCRdb keeps only in-frame clones here, not all; method: immunoSEQ multiplex PCR. Counted here are over 45,000 clones, just under 95% occurring once; the ten biggest clones make up more than 4.5%. The sequenced sample was PBMCs, obtained around 790 days after a first intestinal transplant, on the day of a second. The TCR was taken from a human patient who received an intestinal transplant, so some T cells may come from the graft donor. The chain uses TRBV6-5 and TRBJ1-2; D possibly corresponds to TRBD1 (5 bases). CDR3 bases: TGTGCCAGCAGTTATAACACCGGACATCTCTATGGCTACACCTTC. This gives the protein CASSYNTGHLYGYTF.